This T cell receptor (beta chain) stems from a study of control samples from healthy donors and cancer patients. The assay was immunoSEQ multiplex PCR, and TCRdb's table has in-frame clones only and misses some. Altogether roughly 120,000 clones are present, 85% to 90% being singletons, with the ten largest covering around 3.5%. Germline V gene data show CDR1 as SGHRS and CDR2 as YFSETQ. V trimming: 4 bases; J trimming: 7 bases; junction bases outside the gene matches: 7. The CDR3 is made up of 14 amino acids. This clonotype was obtained from a woman aged 60-70 years with lung cancer. Material: PBMCs. The gene calls are TRBV5-1 and TRBJ2-7, with 11 bases identical to TRBD1. CDR3 sequence (DNA): TGCGCCAGCAGCCCAGGGACAGGGGGGTGGGAGCAGTACTTC. Translating gives CASSPGTGGWEQYF.